A few counts support the clone carrying this TCR delta chain. No antigen is known for it. TCRdb re-processed the RT-PCR reads using CATT. The top ten hold around 23% of the sample, which has roughly 600 delta-chain clones, under 40% seen once. This entry is derived from a study of gammadelta T cells in human blood. Points from the study as a whole: Microbial exposure appeared to drive polyclonal γδ T cell expansion after birth.

CDR1 and CDR2 from the germline V gene are GEAIGNYY and EKD. The trim removed 0 bases at V and 0 bases at J, leaving 6 bases unmatched. The CDR3 covers 20 residues. The receptor was derived from a newborn. This chain joins TRDV2 and TRDJ3; 11 bases are a match to TRDD3. The specimen sequenced was Vgamma9Vdelta2 gamma-delta T cells from cord blood. The CDR3 sequence: CACDTVELGDSSWDTRQMFF. The CDR3 region has the DNA TGTGCCTGTGACACCGTAGAACTGGGGGATAGCTCCTGGGACACCCGACAGATGTTTTTC.